The clone carrying this TCR beta chain was detected a few times. The target antigen is unknown. This sample was taken from a study of T cells in Graves' hyperthyroidism and ophthalmopathy. Overall study results and limits: Most clonotypes expanded in the thyroid (above 0.001) were also present in blood. Stable hyperthyroidism was separated from ophthalmopathy by a model based on 13 V-J features.

Fresh peripheral blood, 10 ml, yielded the PBMCs. Using RNA transcripts as the source, TCR beta CDR3 regions were amplified. Using the HTBI primer set, a first-round RT-PCR was run on the TCR CDR3. TCRdb fed the multiplex PCR reads into MiXCR, producing one record per CDR3 protein. The sample shows under 350,000 distinct CDR3 sequences, 17% of them seen only once. CDR3 length: 15 residues. Trimming removed 5 bases at V and 2 bases at J, with 19 bases between. Germline CDR1 reads SQVTM; CDR2 reads ANQGSEA. V is TRBV29-1 and J is TRBJ2-7; tentatively, D is TRBD1 (6 bases). Specimen: blood. The clonotype was recovered from a woman aged 60-75 years with Graves' ophthalmopathy. CDR3 residues: CSVKFPDRRPYEQYF. The CDR3 DNA sequence: TGCAGCGTTAAATTCCCCGACAGGAGACCCTACGAGCAGTACTTC.